One sample yielded the 10 T cell receptor beta chains listed below, sequenced in a study of blood T cells in healthy people across ages. Using a J-beta primer mix together with a sample-barcoded 5' primer, a second PCR was run for about 6 to 11 cycles. Each CDR3 protein is one row after TCRdb ran MiXCR on the 5' RACE reads. The sample lists roughly 1.7 million distinct CDR3 sequences, roughly 30% occurring once. Sequencing was performed on blood. The source is a woman in her 30s in good health.

This clonotype was counted between two and nine times. In nucleotides, the CDR3 is TGCAGCGTTGAGGGGGTGAGCACAGATACGCAGTATTTT. It specifies CSVEGVSTDTQYF. V is TRBV29-1 and J is TRBJ2-3; D tentatively fits TRBD1 or TRBD2 (5 bases each). Per germline, CDR1 SQVTM and CDR2 ANQGSEA. V lost 3 bases and J lost 0, with 7 bases in between. The length of the CDR3 is 13 residues.

This clonotype was detected only a few times. The chain combines TRBV6-1 with TRBJ2-5; 11 positions agree with TRBD2. This CDR3 has 17 amino acids. CDR1 is MNHNS and CDR2 is SASEGT in the germline V gene. J gave up 3 bases and V 2 bases, and 8 bases lay outside the gene matches. As DNA, the CDR3 is TGTGCCAGCAGTGAACAACCTAGCGGGGGGTTAAAAGAGACCCAGTACTTC. It codes for CASSEQPSGGLKETQYF.

V is TRBV5-1 and J is TRBJ2-1; TRBD2 matches at 12 bases. Germline CDR1 is SGHRS and CDR2 is YFSETQ. V shed 5 bases and J 0 bases; nucleotides not matched to a gene: 6. The CDR3 is made up of 17 amino acids. CDR3 DNA: TGCGCCAGCAGTCCTAGCGGGGGGGAAAGCTCCTACAATGAGCAGTTCTTC. Amino acid sequence: CASSPSGGESSYNEQFF.

The gene calls are TRBV20-1 and TRBJ1-3, with a weak D call TRBD1 (5 bases). CDR1 DFQATT and CDR2 SNEGSKA come from the germline V gene (reference sequence). V shed 2 bases and J shed 7 bases, with 12 bases lying between them. The CDR3 covers 13 residues. The CDR3 sequence: CSARIPGGNTIYF. The CDR3 nucleotides are TGCAGTGCTAGAATCCCTGGGGGGAACACCATATATTTT.

This chain links TRBV5-4 with TRBJ1-4; 7 bases are a match to TRBD1. This CDR3 comprises 16 residues. V trimming: 4 bases; J trimming: 4 bases; junction bases outside the gene matches: 10. The germline gives CDR1 SGHNT, CDR2 YYREEE (reference sequence). CDR3 in amino acids: CASSQITTGRNEKLFF. Written as DNA, the CDR3 is TGTGCCAGCAGCCAAATAACGACAGGGCGTAATGAAAAACTGTTTTTT.

This clonotype occurred many times. The rearrangement links TRBV5-1 to TRBJ1-4, with D unresolved. This CDR3 comprises 12 residues. The V end was cut by 0 bases, the J end by 5 bases, with 2 bases between. Germline V gives CDR1 SGHRS, CDR2 YFSETQ. The CDR3 reads CASSLENEKLFF. The CDR3 coding sequence is TGCGCCAGCAGCTTGGAGAATGAAAAACTGTTTTTT.

With respect to this clonotype: Sequence at one end of the junction differs from germline and may be a read error. J is TRBJ1-2 and V is TRBV7-3; 8 positions agree with TRBD1. The CDR3 extends over 17 amino acids. Germline CDR1 and CDR2: SGHTA and FQGTGA. This chain's CDR3 is CANSFGGTGPFNYGYTF. In DNA, the CDR3 is TGTGCCAACAGCTTTGGAGGGACAGGACCCTTTAACTATGGCTACACCTTC.

This sequence joins TRBV2 and TRBJ1-1; D possibly corresponds to TRBD1 (5 bases). The CDR3 spans 12 residues. V was trimmed by 11 bases and J by 1 base, leaving 11 bases between them. CDR1 and CDR2 (germline): SNHLY, FYNNEI. The CDR3 sequence: CAFSGGNTEAFF. In DNA, the CDR3 is TGTGCCTTCAGCGGGGGGAACACTGAAGCTTTCTTT.

This chain connects TRBV7-9 to TRBJ2-7; the D call may be TRBD1 or TRBD2 (6 bases each). Germline V gene data show CDR1 as SEHNR and CDR2 as FQNEAQ (reference sequence). The CDR3 extends over 16 amino acids. Trimming pared 5 bases from V and 2 bases from J, leaving 19 bases between. The chain's CDR3 is CASSPISGARTYEQYF. CDR3 DNA sequence: TGTGCCAGCAGCCCAATCTCGGGGGCAAGGACCTACGAGCAGTACTTC.

A word on this clonotype: A read error may account for a junction end that differs from germline. The J gene is TRBJ1-2, the V gene TRBV5-6, with D uncertain. Per germline, CDR1 SGHDT and CDR2 YYEEEE. The CDR3 sequence is 15 residues long. The CDR3 here is CASSLAGGSNCGYTF. The CDR3 nucleotides are TGTGCCAGCAGCTTGGCCGGCGGCAGTAACTGTGGCTACACCTTC.